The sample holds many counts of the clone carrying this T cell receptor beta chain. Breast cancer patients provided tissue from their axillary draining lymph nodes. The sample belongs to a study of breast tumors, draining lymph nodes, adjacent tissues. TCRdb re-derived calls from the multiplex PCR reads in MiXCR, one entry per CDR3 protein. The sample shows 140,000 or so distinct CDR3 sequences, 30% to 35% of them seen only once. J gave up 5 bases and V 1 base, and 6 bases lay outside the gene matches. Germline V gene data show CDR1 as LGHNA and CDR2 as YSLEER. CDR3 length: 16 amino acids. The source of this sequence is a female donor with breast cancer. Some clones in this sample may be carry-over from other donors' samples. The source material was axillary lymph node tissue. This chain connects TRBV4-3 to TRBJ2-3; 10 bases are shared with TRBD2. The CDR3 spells CASSQGLAGGLDTQYF. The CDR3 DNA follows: TGCGCCAGCAGCCAAGGTTTAGCGGGGGGATTAGATACGCAGTATTTT.